The 10 T cell receptor beta chains listed next were all sequenced from one sample in a study of control samples from healthy donors and cancer patients. Repertoires were generated with immunoSEQ multiplex PCR, while TCRdb's copy carries only in-frame clones and drops some. The table has 130,000 to 150,000 clones, roughly 90% seen once. What was sequenced was blood. Receptor source: a man in his thirties or forties in good health.

The V call is TRBV2, the J call TRBJ1-4, with TRBD1 as a possible D gene (6 bases). CDR1 is SNHLY and CDR2 is FYNNEI in the germline V gene. The CDR3 contains 14 residues. Between the trimmed V and J ends, which lost 3 bases and 8 bases, there was a span of 13 bases. The CDR3 region has the DNA TGTGCCAGCAGTGAGGACAGCGCTATGGAAAAACTGTTTTTT. Its protein product is CASSEDSAMEKLFF. The variable domain in full, with the rest retrieved from reference TRBV2 and TRBJ1-4, is EPEVTQTPSHQVTQMGQEVILRCVPISNHLYFYWYRQILGQKVEFLVSFYNNEISEKSEIFDDQFSVERPDGSNFTLKIRSTKLEDSAMYFCASSEDSAMEKLFFGSGTQLSVL.

The J gene is TRBJ2-1, the V gene TRBV19; no definite D call. The CDR3 length is 15 residues. Per germline, CDR1 LNHDA and CDR2 SQIVND (reference sequence). V was cut by 3 bases and J by 2 bases, with 11 bases left in between. In DNA form, the CDR3 reads TGTGCCAGTAGTATGTTGGGCGGCGCCTACAATGAGCAGTTCTTC. Protein sequence: CASSMLGGAYNEQFF.

The chain uses TRBV5-1 and TRBJ2-7; D not resolved. This CDR3 contains 15 residues. The V end was cut by 0 bases, the J end by 3 bases, with 13 bases between. The germline V gene has CDR1 SGHRS and CDR2 YFSETQ. The CDR3 is CASSLASGKGYEQYF. As DNA, the CDR3 is TGCGCCAGCAGCTTGGCCTCCGGAAAAGGCTACGAGCAGTACTTC.

The chain employs TRBV7-2 and TRBJ2-1, with D unresolved. Germline V gives CDR1 SGHTA, CDR2 FQGNSA. The CDR3 consists of 14 residues. The ends were cut back, 2 bases at V and 6 bases at J, with 11 bases in the middle. In nucleotides, the CDR3 is TGTGCCAGCAGCTTAAGCTCCAGCCCCAATGAGCAGTTCTTC. Its protein product is CASSLSSSPNEQFF.

V and J are TRBV18 and TRBJ1-5, with D perhaps matching TRBD1 (5 bases). With 3 bases removed from V and 5 bases from J, the gap between germline ends came to 8 bases. The CDR3 has 13 amino acids. CDR1 and CDR2 (germline): KGHSH, LQKENI. The CDR3 loop is CASSPGGDQPQHF. In DNA, the CDR3 is TGTGCCAGCTCACCGGGGGGGGATCAGCCCCAGCATTTT.

The chain joins TRBV7-2 to TRBJ2-5, with TRBD1 matching 7 bases. V shed 5 bases and J 9 bases; nucleotides not matched to a gene: 12. CDR1 SGHTA and CDR2 FQGNSA come from the germline V gene. This CDR3 contains 14 residues. This CDR3 reads CASSLGTANRAQYF. CDR3 DNA: TGTGCCAGCAGCCTCGGGACAGCCAATAGGGCCCAGTACTTC.

V usage is TRBV12-5 and J usage is TRBJ2-1, with TRBD1 matching 10 bases. The CDR3 extends over 15 amino acids. The junction had 5 bases not matched to a gene; V was cut back by 3 bases and J by 6 bases. Germline V gene data show CDR1 as LGHNT and CDR2 as FRNRAP. CDR3 sequence: CASGFGTGAGNEQFF. The CDR3 nucleotides are TGTGCTAGTGGTTTCGGGACAGGGGCGGGCAATGAGCAGTTCTTC.

This chain uses TRBV19 with TRBJ1-2; no firm D call. The CDR3 consists of 12 residues. V was shortened by 7 bases and J by 4 bases, with 10 bases between the two germline ends. Germline V gene data show CDR1 as LNHDA and CDR2 as SQIVND (reference sequence). CDR3 sequence: CASTDEVYGYTF. CDR3 DNA sequence: TGTGCCAGTACCGACGAGGTCTATGGCTACACCTTC.

The chain recombines TRBV6-6 with TRBJ1-2; the match to TRBD1 covers 7 bases. J lost 7 bases, V lost 5 bases, and 7 bases had no gene match. CDR3 size: 13 residues. Germline-derived CDR1 and CDR2 are MNHNY and SVGAGI (reference sequence). DNA of the CDR3: TGTGCCAGCAGTCTTAAATCAGGGGGTGGCTACACCTTC. Residues: CASSLKSGGGYTF.

In its sample, this clone is medium-sized. This sequence joins TRBV6-4 and TRBJ2-3; D is unresolved. Germline V lookup: CDR1 MRHNA, CDR2 SNTAGT. Trimming took off 2 bases at V and 0 bases at J, with 3 bases between the two ends. The length of the CDR3 is 13 residues. The CDR3 DNA reads TGTGCCAGCAGTGACGGGAGCACAGATACGCAGTATTTT. Its translation: CASSDGSTDTQYF.